This TCR beta chain was captured in a study of blood T cell repertoires in COVID-19. The V and J ends lost 5 bases and 6 bases respectively, with 11 bases between them. CDR3 length: 13 amino acids. Some clones are missing from TCRdb's copy, which holds only in-frame ones; the method was immunoSEQ multiplex PCR. The sample lists about 190,000 clones; about 81% were seen once. Sample: peripheral blood. This chain uses TRBV12-3 or TRBV12-4 with TRBJ2-1, with a possible D match to TRBD1 (5 bases). The sequence came from a woman older than 75 with COVID-19, enrolled during active disease. This CDR3 reads CASSPGHPNEQFF. The CDR3, as DNA: TGTGCCAGCAGTCCCGGACACCCCAATGAGCAGTTCTTC.